This T cell receptor beta chain is from a study of memory CD4+ T cells and cytomegalovirus serostatus. Study observations and caveats: CMV serostatus prediction reached median AUC around 0.94, or 0.89 with US-trained model. The CMV-associated TCR signature appears largely within the CD4+ memory repertoire.

The sort gate was single viable CD3+CD4+CD8-CD45RO+ cells for memory CD4+ T cells. Donors' CMV status reflects serum IgG against pp150, pp28, p38, p52. CD4+ T cells were isolated by positive magnetic selection. A note on this clone: Antigen: not known.

CDR1 and CDR2 from the germline V gene are SNHLY and FYNNEI. V was shortened by 6 bases and J by 1 base, with 4 bases between the two germline ends. The CDR3 has 12 residues. Only in-frame clones appear in the TCRdb table, and some are missing; sequencing was by immunoSEQ multiplex PCR. This sample has around 63,000 clones; roughly 80% occur once, and the top ten carry almost 0.55%. The chain uses TRBV2 and TRBJ1-3, with D unclear. The source is an adult in good health and CMV-seronegative. Some clones in this sample may be carry-over from other donors' samples. The sample consisted of memory CD4+ T cells from blood. The CDR3 region is CASSLSGNTIYF. The CDR3 DNA reads as TGTGCCAGCAGCCTATCTGGAAACACCATATATTTT.